The next 22 T cell receptor beta chains were all read from a single sample in a study of T cell changes during pregnancy in multiple sclerosis. Produced via immunoSEQ multiplex PCR; TCRdb's table is partial and in-frame only. Among around 50,000 clones listed, approximately 91% were seen once. Sample: peripheral blood, taken after pregnancy. These receptors came from a female donor in good health, enrolled as a control in a pregnancy study.

The chain combines TRBV18 with TRBJ2-1; 8 bases map to TRBD2. V was clipped by 3 bases and J by 3 bases; unmatched bases: 4. Germline loops: CDR1 KGHSH, CDR2 LQKENI. The CDR3 has 15 amino acids. CDR3 amino acids: CASSPETSVYNEQFF. The CDR3, as DNA: TGTGCCAGCTCACCCGAGACTAGCGTCTACAATGAGCAGTTCTTC.

This clone was recorded once. The chain couples TRBV6-5 to TRBJ1-4, with TRBD1 identical over 7 bases. Germline V lookup: CDR1 MNHEY, CDR2 SVGAGI. CDR3 length: 16 residues. Trimming took 0 bases from V and 8 from J; bases not matched to a gene: 9. Written as DNA, the CDR3 is TGTGCCAGCAGTTACTCGTGGAGGGGGCGCGGAGAAAAACTGTTTTTT. Its protein product is CASSYSWRGRGEKLFF.

The CDR3 loop reads CAWSLTSSYNEQFF. The CDR3 DNA reads TGTGCCTGGAGTTTGACTAGCTCCTACAATGAGCAGTTCTTC. The chain links TRBV30 to TRBJ2-1, with D possibly TRBD2 on 6 matching bases. Germline V gene lookup returns CDR1 GTSNPN and CDR2 SVGIG (reference sequence). The CDR3 runs to 14 residues. The ends were cut back, 2 bases at V and 0 bases at J, with 8 bases in the middle.

This clone was observed a handful of times. The CDR3: CASMPDRGMEFPHF. The CDR3 coding sequence is TGTGCCAGCATGCCCGACAGGGGAATGGAATTCCCCCACTTT. V usage is TRBV6-1 and J usage is TRBJ1-6, with TRBD1 matching over 8 bases. CDR3 size: 14 residues. Germline V gene sequence: CDR1 MNHNS, CDR2 SASEGT. Trimming at V came to 7 bases and at J to 18 bases, leaving 17 bases not matched to a gene.

This chain uses TRBV19 with TRBJ2-1, with 7 positions matching TRBD1. This CDR3 has 15 amino acids. Germline V lookup: CDR1 LNHDA, CDR2 SQIVND (reference sequence). The V and J ends lost 3 bases and 3 bases, in that order; junction bases with no gene match: 5. The CDR3 here is CASSIIQGSYNEQFF. The DNA for the CDR3 is TGTGCCAGTAGTATCATACAGGGGAGCTACAATGAGCAGTTCTTC.

The rearrangement joins TRBV7-8 to TRBJ2-3; TRBD2 agrees at 14 bases. The CDR3 extends over 16 amino acids. The germline V gene encodes CDR1 SGHVS and CDR2 FQNEAQ. Germline trimming cut 5 bases from V and 5 bases from J; bases unmatched to any gene: 6. In DNA form, the CDR3 reads TGTGCCAGCAGCCCCCAGACTAGCGGGGGGGAAGATACGCAGTATTTT. It yields the protein CASSPQTSGGEDTQYF.

The chain couples TRBV5-6 to TRBJ1-4; D is perhaps TRBD1 (6 bases). The CDR3 contains 18 residues. V dropped 4 bases and J dropped 8 bases, with 27 bases sitting between them. Germline V gives CDR1 SGHDT, CDR2 YYEEEE. The CDR3 reads CASSPTPGGQYPGEKLFF. As DNA, the CDR3 is TGTGCCAGCAGCCCCACCCCCGGGGGGCAATACCCTGGGGAAAAACTGTTTTTT.

This chain connects TRBV18 to TRBJ2-3; no reliable D call. V lost 2 bases to trimming and J lost 6 bases, with 6 bases between them. The CDR3 has 12 amino acids. CDR1 is KGHSH, CDR2 LQKENI, per germline. The CDR3 here is CASSPTQDTQYF. CDR3 nucleotide sequence: TGTGCCAGCTCACCAACGCAGGATACGCAGTATTTT.

The V and J genes are TRBV4-1 and TRBJ1-1, with 7 bases lining up with TRBD1. J lost 5 bases, V lost 0 bases, and 9 bases had no gene match. This CDR3 is built from 16 residues. CDR1 and CDR2 from the germline V gene are MGHRA and YSYEKL. CDR3 in amino acids: CASSQDRSGRGTEAFF. Here the CDR3 DNA reads TGCGCCAGCAGCCAAGATAGATCGGGCAGGGGGACTGAAGCTTTCTTT.

The V and J genes are TRBV6-5 and TRBJ1-4, with a weak D call TRBD1 (6 bases). Germline V gene sequence: CDR1 MNHEY, CDR2 SVGAGI. Trimming removed 6 bases from V and 1 base from J, with 12 bases in between. This CDR3 has 15 residues. The CDR3 DNA sequence: TGTGCCAGCAGCCTCCACAGGGAAACTAATGAAAAACTGTTTTTT. Translating gives CASSLHRETNEKLFF.

The V call is TRBV9, the J call TRBJ2-1, with 9 bases lining up with TRBD2. V gave up 2 bases and J gave up 10 bases; unmatched junction bases: 13. The CDR3 has 16 residues. Germline V gives CDR1 SGDLS, CDR2 YYNGEE. The CDR3 spells CASSVASGNGVEEQFF. CDR3 DNA: TGTGCCAGCAGCGTGGCTAGCGGGAACGGGGTAGAAGAGCAGTTCTTC.

The rearrangement joins TRBV15 to TRBJ1-5; D is unresolved. The germline V and J ends were trimmed by 0 bases and 7 bases, with 7 bases remaining between them. This CDR3 spans 13 amino acids. Germline V lookup: CDR1 LNHNV, CDR2 YYDKDF (reference sequence). The CDR3 region is CATSRDRGQPQHF. Written as DNA, the CDR3 is TGTGCCACCAGCAGAGATCGAGGCCAGCCCCAGCATTTT.

J is TRBJ2-1 and V is TRBV7-9; D not certain. V lost 4 bases and J lost 6, with 16 bases in between. CDR3 size: 15 residues. The germline V gene encodes CDR1 SEHNR and CDR2 FQNEAQ (reference sequence). CDR3 nucleotide sequence: TGTGCCAGCAGCTCGTCCCTTGGGTGGAGCAATGAGCAGTTCTTC. It codes for CASSSSLGWSNEQFF.

The chain has TRBV9 and TRBJ2-1; 14 bases align to TRBD2. The length of the CDR3 is 16 residues. CDR1 is SGDLS, CDR2 YYNGEE, per germline. Losses at the gene ends were 1 base for V and 10 bases for J; bases not matched to a gene: 7. In nucleotides, the CDR3 is TGTGCCAGCAGCGTAAGAGGGACTAGCGGGAGAATAGAGCAGTTCTTC. It yields the protein CASSVRGTSGRIEQFF.

J is TRBJ1-2 and V is TRBV19, with 8 bases aligning to TRBD1. The CDR3 has 16 residues. CDR1 and CDR2 (germline): LNHDA, SQIVND (reference sequence). The V and J ends lost 4 bases and 0 bases, in that order; junction bases with no gene match: 7. The CDR3 sequence: CASSRDRGRSNYGYTF. For the CDR3, the DNA is TGTGCCAGTAGTAGAGACAGGGGACGATCTAACTATGGCTACACCTTC.

In its sample, this clone was seen a few times. The chain couples TRBV28 to TRBJ2-7; D is possibly TRBD2 (6 bases). Germline CDR1 reads MDHEN; CDR2 reads SYDVKM. The CDR3 loop spans 13 amino acids. V lost 4 bases, J lost 0 bases, and 7 bases lay in between. The CDR3, as DNA: TGTGCCAGCAGTTCGACTAGCTCCTACGAGCAGTACTTC. This codes for CASSSTSSYEQYF.

The CDR3 region is CASSSLRADSYNEQFF. CDR3 DNA: TGTGCCAGCAGCTCACTGAGGGCCGACTCCTACAATGAGCAGTTCTTC. The rearrangement joins TRBV11-3 to TRBJ2-1; possibly TRBD2 for D (5 bases). Germline assignment: CDR1 SGHNT and CDR2 YENEEA. Trimming removed 4 bases from V and 0 bases from J, with 13 bases in between. The CDR3 has 16 amino acids.

The rearrangement uses TRBV27 and TRBJ2-2; 9 nucleotides line up with TRBD1. Germline CDR1 and CDR2: MNHEY and SMNVEV (reference sequence). This CDR3 region has 14 residues. The junction had 7 bases not matched to a gene; V was cut back by 8 bases and J by 6 bases. CDR3 nucleotides: TGTGCCAGCTGCCGGGACAGGGTCTCCGGGGAGCTGTTTTTT. It codes for CASCRDRVSGELFF.

This chain links TRBV30 with TRBJ2-1, with 16 nucleotides matching TRBD2. This CDR3 comprises 15 residues. Looked up from germline, CDR1 is GTSNPN and CDR2 is SVGIG (reference sequence). The ends lost 2 bases at V and 8 bases at J; junction bases unmatched: 3. CDR3 DNA: TGTGCCTGGAGTCCGGGACTAGCGGGAGGGCATGAGCAGTTCTTC. Its protein product is CAWSPGLAGGHEQFF.

This chain connects TRBV7-9 to TRBJ1-2, with 7 positions matching TRBD1. V lost 5 bases and J lost 4; bases outside the gene matches: 4. Germline assignment: CDR1 SEHNR and CDR2 FQNEAQ (reference sequence). The CDR3 is made up of 13 amino acids. CDR3 loop: CASSDDRAYGYTF. CDR3 bases: TGTGCCAGCAGCGATGACAGGGCCTATGGCTACACCTTC.

The chain employs TRBV5-6 and TRBJ1-3; TRBD1 is a possible D gene (6 bases). Per germline, CDR1 SGHDT and CDR2 YYEEEE. The CDR3 runs 15 residues. Trimming removed 4 bases at V and 2 bases at J, with 13 bases between. The CDR3 nucleotides are TGTGCCAGCAGCCCCCGCTGGGGGCCTGGAAACACCATATATTTT. Encoded protein: CASSPRWGPGNTIYF.

This clone appeared once. The rearrangement links TRBV6-5 to TRBJ1-2; 9 positions agree with TRBD1. Germline V CDR1 and CDR2: MNHEY, SVGAGI. Germline trimming cut 6 bases from V and 10 bases from J; bases unmatched to any gene: 12. The length of the CDR3 is 14 residues. The CDR3 protein is CASRGSGTGSSYTF. The CDR3 nucleotides read TGTGCCAGCAGAGGATCCGGGACAGGGTCGTCCTACACCTTC.